This T cell receptor beta chain was retrieved from a study of post-analysis software for immune sequencing data. Study-wide findings and caveats: Relative to controls, patients had several TRBV segments at higher frequency, with TRBV5-6, TRBV5-1 and TRBV20-1 among these.

Comment on this clonotype: Antigen: not known.

Unique molecular identifiers had been added to the TCR beta cDNA libraries. A single record per CDR3 protein comes from TCRdb applying MiXCR to the PCR reads. Of around 770,000 distinct CDR3 sequences in the sample, around 45% were seen once. V dropped 4 bases and J dropped 4 bases, with 16 bases sitting between them. Germline assignment: CDR1 SQVTM and CDR2 ANQGSEA. The length of the CDR3 is 14 residues. The V gene is TRBV29-1, the J gene TRBJ1-1; tentative D call: TRBD1 (5 bases). The TCR was taken from a girl between 10 and 17 years old with multiple sclerosis. The sequencing input was blood. CDR3 loop: CSVGRGDGGTEAFF. The CDR3 DNA sequence: TGCAGCGTTGGGAGGGGCGATGGGGGCACTGAAGCTTTCTTT.